What follows are 26 T cell receptor beta chains derived from one specimen sequenced in a study of regulatory T cells in long-lasting Graves disease. Arm-PCR of CDR3 regions and iRepertoire HTBI primers were the basis on which TCR beta libraries were built. TCRdb passed the multiplex PCR reads through MiXCR, listing each CDR3 protein once. The sample lists around 400,000 distinct CDR3 sequences, 15% occurring once. The sample's time point: newly diagnosed GD, antithyroid drugs for less than 3 months. Construction of the TCR library relied on RNA isolated from PBMCs. Another study also made use of these data, one on T cells in Graves' hyperthyroidism and ophthalmopathy.

Here the sequenced sample was peripheral blood mononuclear cells (PBMCs), taken at new diagnosis, from a patient treated with antithyroid drugs. All receptors derive from a woman between 35 and 50 years old with Graves disease.

This chain uses TRBV19 with TRBJ1-1; the D gene is possibly TRBD1 (5 bases). The CDR3 has 10 amino acids. Per the germline V gene, CDR1 is LNHDA and CDR2 is SQIVND (reference sequence). CDR3 sequence: CGVGENEAFF. The CDR3 DNA reads TGTGGCGTGGGGGAGAATGAAGCTTTCTTT.

This clonotype was found many times. The chain links TRBV28 to TRBJ2-7, with D perhaps matching TRBD1 (6 bases). The V end lost 6 bases, the J end lost 0 bases, and 18 bases lay between the germline ends. This CDR3 has 16 amino acids. The germline gives CDR1 MDHEN, CDR2 SYDVKM. Here the CDR3 reads CASSPVVGASSYEQYF. The CDR3 DNA follows: TGTGCCAGCAGCCCGGTAGTGGGGGCCAGCTCCTACGAGCAGTACTTC.

The chain employs TRBV6-1 and TRBJ2-3, with 10 bases matching TRBD2. The CDR3 contains 14 residues. CDR1 and CDR2 (germline): MNHNS, SASEGT. V was pared by 8 bases and J by 7 bases, with 9 bases of the junction left unmatched. This chain's CDR3 is CASHEAGGLNTQYF. The CDR3 region has the DNA TGTGCCAGCCACGAAGCGGGAGGGCTTAATACGCAGTATTTT.

This clonotype was observed at least ten times. The chain combines TRBV5-1 with TRBJ2-7, with TRBD1 matching over 8 bases. CDR1 SGHRS and CDR2 YFSETQ come from the germline V gene. The CDR3 loop spans 15 amino acids. The V gene end was trimmed by 4 bases and the J gene end by 4 bases; junction bases not matched to a gene: 10. The CDR3 protein is CASSPGQGRIYEQYF. CDR3 nucleotides: TGCGCCAGCAGCCCCGGACAGGGTCGAATATACGAGCAGTACTTC.

About this clonotype: This sequence may be a read error, since a much larger clone differs from it by one base. This sequence joins TRBV2 and TRBJ2-7, with 10 bases matching TRBD2. This CDR3 has 15 amino acids. Trimming removed 2 bases from V and 6 bases from J; junction bases left unmatched: 7. The V gene's germline CDR1 is SNHLY and CDR2 FYNNEI. CDR3 residues: CASSERASGSFEQYF. The CDR3 bases are TGTGCCAGCAGTGAAAGGGCTAGCGGGAGTTTCGAGCAGTACTTC.

This clonotype was counted ten times or more. J is TRBJ2-7 and V is TRBV19, with 9 bases matching TRBD1. Germline V gives CDR1 LNHDA, CDR2 SQIVND (reference sequence). CDR3 length: 16 residues. Unmatched junction bases numbered 7, after V lost 4 bases and J lost 0 bases. As DNA, the CDR3 is TGTGCCAGTAGTACGTCCGGACAGGGGTACTCCTACGAGCAGTACTTC. As protein: CASSTSGQGYSYEQYF.

This clonotype was detected ten times or more. This sequence joins TRBV5-1 and TRBJ2-2; a possible D gene is TRBD1 (5 bases). V dropped 5 bases and J dropped 5 bases, with 13 bases sitting between them. Looked up from germline, CDR1 is SGHRS and CDR2 is YFSETQ. This CDR3 is 14 amino acids long. CDR3 in DNA: TGCGCCAGCAGGCCAGGGTACCGAACCGGGGAGCTGTTTTTT. Amino acids: CASRPGYRTGELFF.

This clonotype showed up just a few times. A clone one base away is much larger, so this may be a read error. The chain employs TRBV5-1 and TRBJ2-1; D remains unclear. CDR3 size: 15 residues. CDR1 is SGHRS and CDR2 is YFSETQ in the germline V gene. The CDR3 sequence is CASSPTLGPWNEQSF. The CDR3 nucleotides read TGCGCCAGCAGCCCCACCCTAGGGCCTTGGAATGAGCAGTCCTTC.

At least ten counts were recorded for this clonotype. The rearrangement uses TRBV11-2 and TRBJ2-5; 8 bases are shared with TRBD2. The CDR3 spans 15 residues. CDR1 SGHAT and CDR2 FQNNGV come from the germline V gene. V was clipped by 1 base and J by 5 bases; unmatched bases: 6. The CDR3 spells CASSLGGGGLETQYF. In nucleotides, the CDR3 is TGTGCCAGCAGCTTAGGTGGCGGGGGGCTGGAGACCCAGTACTTC.

The sample holds many counts of this clonotype. The chain employs TRBV12-3 or TRBV12-4 and TRBJ2-2; D remains unclear. The ends were cut back, 2 bases at V and 7 bases at J, with 8 bases in the middle. The CDR3 runs to 13 residues. The CDR3 reads CASSLREGGELFF. The CDR3 DNA reads as TGTGCCAGCAGTTTAAGGGAAGGCGGGGAGCTGTTTTTT.

The chain couples TRBV12-3 or TRBV12-4 to TRBJ1-5; no clear D gene. This CDR3 has 16 residues. With 5 bases removed from V and 1 base from J, the gap between germline ends came to 15 bases. The CDR3 loop reads CASSKRAGESNQPQHF. CDR3 DNA: TGTGCCAGCAGTAAAAGAGCCGGAGAGAGCAATCAGCCCCAGCATTTT.

V usage is TRBV19 and J usage is TRBJ1-5; 10 bases fit TRBD1. CDR1 is LNHDA and CDR2 is SQIVND in the germline V gene (reference sequence). The V and J ends lost 3 bases and 4 bases, in that order; junction bases with no gene match: 6. CDR3 length equals 16 residues. The CDR3 region has the DNA TGTGCCAGTAGTATCGGGACAGGGGTCCCGAATCAGCCCCAGCATTTT. Encoded protein: CASSIGTGVPNQPQHF.

This clonotype has only a few counts. This sequence joins TRBV20-1 and TRBJ1-2; D is possibly TRBD1 (6 bases). The V end lost 6 bases, the J end lost 5 bases, and 16 bases lay between the germline ends. Per germline, CDR1 DFQATT and CDR2 SNEGSKA (reference sequence). This CDR3 has 13 residues. The CDR3 nucleotides read TGCAGTGCCTCGAGGGGGGCCAGGTATGGCTACACCTTC. Protein sequence: CSASRGARYGYTF.

The CDR3 region is CASSSVLNTEAFF. In DNA, the CDR3 is TGCGCCAGCAGCTCGGTTCTGAACACTGAAGCTTTCTTT. V is TRBV10-1 and J is TRBJ1-1; D remains ambiguous. Germline V gene lookup returns CDR1 WNHNN and CDR2 SYGVQD (reference sequence). The CDR3 runs to 13 residues. V was trimmed by 6 bases and J by 0 bases, leaving 8 bases between them.

This clonotype was counted ten times or more. The V gene is TRBV11-2, the J gene TRBJ2-1; D not resolved. Trimming removed 5 bases at V and 0 bases at J, with 17 bases between. CDR3 length: 17 residues. CDR1 and CDR2 (germline): SGHAT, FQNNGV. CDR3 sequence (DNA): TGTGCCAGCAGCACCGACTTTTATTCGAGCTCCTACAATGAGCAGTTCTTC. As protein: CASSTDFYSSSYNEQFF.

A remark on this clonotype: This likely reflects a read error, since a far larger clone is one base away. The CDR3: CASSRWTGSYEQFF. The CDR3 bases are TGTGCCAGCAGCCGTTGGACAGGGTCCTACGAGCAGTTCTTC. This chain uses TRBV27 with TRBJ2-3, with 8 bases that match TRBD1. The end of the DNA is better explained by TRBJ2-1, so the J call may be wrong. The germline gives CDR1 MNHEY, CDR2 SMNVEV (reference sequence). The length of the CDR3 is 14 residues.

This clonotype appeared many times. The rearrangement joins TRBV11-2 to TRBJ2-5; the D gene is possibly TRBD2 (5 bases). Trimming cost V 0 bases and J 1 base, with 12 bases left between them. CDR3 length equals 16 residues. Germline assignment: CDR1 SGHAT and CDR2 FQNNGV. The CDR3 here is CASSLDRSGSQETQYF. For the CDR3, the DNA is TGTGCCAGCAGCTTAGATCGGAGCGGAAGCCAAGAGACCCAGTACTTC.

This clonotype was detected a few times. V gene TRBV6-9 combines with J gene TRBJ2-1, with D possibly matching TRBD2 (5 bases). CDR3 length: 15 amino acids. Germline V gene sequence: CDR1 MNHGY, CDR2 SVAAGI. V was shortened by 3 bases and J by 4 bases, with 13 bases between the two germline ends. The CDR3 region is CASSYTSSIYNEQFF. The DNA for the CDR3 is TGTGCCAGCAGTTACACTAGTTCGATTTACAATGAGCAGTTCTTC.

This clonotype showed up just a few times. A far larger clone is one base from this, pointing to a likely read error. The J gene is TRBJ2-1, the V gene TRBV28; either TRBD1 or TRBD2 may fit D (5 bases each). The last part of the DNA fits TRBJ2-5 better; the J call may be wrong. CDR3 length: 15 amino acids. The germline V gene encodes CDR1 MDHEN and CDR2 SYDVKM. In DNA form, the CDR3 reads TGTGCCAGCTGTCGAGGTCGGGGACACCAAGAGACCCAGTACTTC. It codes for CASCRGRGHQETQYF.

This clonotype was detected a few times. The chain employs TRBV19 and TRBJ2-7, with 7 positions matching TRBD1. The germline CDR1 and CDR2 sequences are LNHDA and SQIVND (reference sequence). The CDR3 runs 15 residues. Losses at the gene ends were 3 bases for V and 0 bases for J; bases not matched to a gene: 5. CDR3 DNA: TGTGCCAGTAGTATTGGACAGGCCAGCTCCTACGAGCAGTACTTC. Amino acids: CASSIGQASSYEQYF.

CDR3 loop: CASSPRDRVLSGELFF. The CDR3 DNA sequence: TGTGCCAGTAGCCCCCGGGACAGGGTCTTATCCGGGGAGCTGTTTTTT. The chain joins TRBV19 to TRBJ2-2; the match to TRBD1 covers 9 bases. There are 16 residues in the CDR3. In germline, CDR1 is LNHDA, CDR2 SQIVND (reference sequence). The V and J ends lost 6 bases and 6 bases, in that order; junction bases with no gene match: 11.

This clonotype was seen only a few times. V and J are TRBV19 and TRBJ1-3, with 12 nucleotides matching TRBD1. J gave up 2 bases and V 3 bases, and 5 bases lay outside the gene matches. The CDR3 runs 17 residues. Per germline, CDR1 LNHDA and CDR2 SQIVND (reference sequence). CDR3 protein: CASSIQGQGAAGNTIYF. DNA of the CDR3: TGTGCCAGTAGTATTCAGGGACAGGGGGCGGCTGGAAACACCATATATTTT.

This clonotype was observed many times. The chain links TRBV7-6 to TRBJ1-1; TRBD1 aligns across 8 bases. The length of the CDR3 is 13 residues. Germline CDR1 is SGHVS and CDR2 is FNYEAQ. V was pared by 1 base and J by 7 bases, with 2 bases of the junction left unmatched. The DNA for the CDR3 is TGTGCCAGCAGCTTAGGACAGGGGAATGAAGCTTTCTTT. It encodes CASSLGQGNEAFF.

The J gene is TRBJ2-3, the V gene TRBV30; 14 nucleotides match TRBD2. V gave up 4 bases and J gave up 6 bases; unmatched junction bases: 3. The CDR3 sequence is 14 residues long. Per the germline V gene, CDR1 is GTSNPN and CDR2 is SVGIG (reference sequence). CDR3 sequence (DNA): TGTGCCTGGACCGGGACTAGCGGGAGCGATACGCAGTATTTT. Its protein is CAWTGTSGSDTQYF.

This clonotype was observed at least ten times. The chain uses TRBV19 and TRBJ1-1; D possibly corresponds to TRBD1 (5 bases). The germline V gene has CDR1 LNHDA and CDR2 SQIVND (reference sequence). The CDR3 spans 15 residues. Trimming shortened V by 1 base and J by 3 bases, and 12 bases separated the two germline ends. Here the CDR3 DNA reads TGTGCCAGTAGTATAGTGGGGGAGATGGACACTGAAGCTTTCTTT. Protein product: CASSIVGEMDTEAFF.

The rearrangement links TRBV19 to TRBJ2-6, with 9 positions matching TRBD1. CDR3 length: 18 residues. Trimming took 4 bases from V and 1 from J; bases not matched to a gene: 8. Germline CDR1 is LNHDA and CDR2 is SQIVND (reference sequence). In DNA form, the CDR3 reads TGTGCCAGTAGTAATAAGGACAGGGGTGTATCTGGGGCCAACGTCCTGACTTTC. It specifies CASSNKDRGVSGANVLTF.